This T cell receptor (beta chain) was observed in a study of cytomegalovirus exposure and HLA in healthy donors (dated by TCRdb to 2017 to 2019). Regarding the complete study: According to an earlier analysis of 587 of the donors, 150 million to 200 million T cells yielded 117 million unique TCR beta sequences and 276 Gb of sequence data. An early release that covered more than 550 HLA-typed donors contained about 290 gigabases of sequencing data and around 85 million unique TCR sequences. The genetic ancestry cluster associated with self-reported Caucasian donors included 70% to 85% of the 300 to 400 genotyped donors. The study was designed to test whether signatures of past pathogen exposure could be identified by cataloging public T cell receptors. The study profiled the T cell repertoires of hundreds of subjects by immunosequencing and related them to cytomegalovirus serostatus. A separate validation cohort of some 130 different subjects was used in addition to the roughly 670-subject first cohort. To predict cytomegalovirus infection status, the study combined high-throughput TCR immunosequencing, statistical association of individual TCRs with disease status, and machine learning. A later analysis re-examined previously published TCR beta repertoires from just over 650 donors and added high-resolution HLA genotyping to investigate patterns of TCR occurrence. Rather than using new phenotypic data, the later analysis identified candidate immune exposures from TCR beta sequences and from how often those sequences occurred across donors. An earlier analysis of approximately 500 of the donors applied high-throughput TCR beta sequencing to assess whether each TCR beta V gene segment acted as functional or pseudogenic. Donor age, sex, ethnicity and CMV serostatus were compiled alongside the repertoire data. A later genetic analysis used genome-wide SNP genotypes for 398 of the 666 donors, treating that subset as a discovery cohort. All discovery cohort repertoires had been generated on a single sequencing platform. HLA typing included class I and class II loci at four-digit resolution. The number of typed donors differed by locus: about 620-640 for A, B, C, DRB1 and DQB1; some 500 for DQA1; 606 for DPA1; and some 450 for DPB1. About 5 DR-DQ haplotypes were handled as single units for association and clustering, since linkage in the cohort was strong. Among 398 genotyped donors of the cohort, an average of roughly 230,000 unique TCR beta nucleotide sequences was sequenced per donor, of which roughly 17% were non-productive. General study outcomes and caveats: HLA typing was unavailable for some donors at each locus, so association tests used only the typed subset. The only immune exposure information available for the cohort was CMV serostatus. Compared with the roughly 670-donor mean, donors in an Asian-associated ancestry cluster had fewer N-insertions in productive TCRs, according to a later genetic analysis. Correlated functional status among segregating V segments might reflect linkage disequilibrium, but an unknown experimental factor could not be ruled out. This cohort had only TCR beta chains sequenced, and the lack of alpha or paired-chain data limited which features could be detected. In both the original and validation cohorts, the classifier was reported to diagnose cytomegalovirus status with high specificity and sensitivity. Most TCR sequences were seen in very few donors, while some public TCRs were found in many individuals. V-gene and J-gene trimming of TCR beta chains was associated with a missense DCLRE1C variant in a later genetic analysis, and the association was replicated in an independent cohort. According to a later analysis, most CMV-associated TCR beta chains appeared to be HLA-restricted, and the HLA associations seemed to be driven largely by CMV exposure. In an earlier analysis of over 550 of the donors, most TCR beta V segments were observed in productive rearrangements about 87% or about 30% of the time, broadly matching IMGT annotations. Presence/absence analyses assumed roughly uniform sequencing depth across donors, an assumption that may not hold. Fewer than 20 rarely observed V segments, including chromosome 9 orphons, were excluded from the earlier analysis of approximately 600 of the donors because counts were too low. The sequencing pipeline was judged likely to have produced a cluster of highly shared sequence variants as a technical artifact. Three of the identified cytomegalovirus-associated TCR beta chains were confirmed in vitro to be specific for cytomegalovirus antigens. At a false discovery rate of 0.05, a later analysis linked about 17,000 TCR beta sequences to specific HLA alleles. Compared with equally common non-associated chains, HLA-associated TCR beta chains in a later analysis were more clonally expanded and had lower generation probabilities. According to a later analysis, TCR association rates differed among HLA loci, with DRB1 alleles showing the most associated TCRs and HLA-C alleles showing the fewest. The study listed 164 TCR beta chains as associated with cytomegalovirus. A further reported finding was that TCR beta sequences accurately predicted the HLA-A and HLA-B alleles for most subjects in the first cohort. According to the authors, the approach could potentially be generalized to other disease states and immunological phenotypes. According to a later analysis, parvovirus B19, influenza, CMV and Epstein-Barr virus appeared linked to several top co-occurrence clusters. When HLA alleles, especially DR and DQ, strongly co-occurred, TCR associations were difficult to assign to individual alleles. The 87-base-pair reads could not distinguish some IMGT-functional V segments, including TRBV6-2 and TRBV6-3, so those segments were excluded.

Remarks on this clone: Its antigen is still unknown. No base qualities exist here, and no much larger clone lies one base off it.

The germline V gene supplies CDR1 MDHEN and CDR2 SYDVKM. V loses 5 bases of germline sequence and J loses 1 base, and the interval between the two ends is 8 bases. From the cysteine through the phenylalanine, the CDR3 covers 13 amino acids. The sequence is cut down to CDR3 DNA, 39 bases in frame from base 1. The library relied on the immunoSEQ multiplex PCR assay. For the multiplex PCR, a mixture combining 60 forward primers for TCR Vbeta segments and 13 reverse primers for TCR Jbeta segments was used. A multiplex PCR assay on genomic DNA amplified the CDR3 region of rearranged TCR beta genes. The amplified TCR beta libraries were sequenced on the Illumina HiSeq System as 87-base-pair reads. The original pipeline was this. A later analysis tallied tens of millions of unique TCR beta chains across the 666 repertoires, and approximately 11 million of those chains were shared by two or more donors. Raw reads were error-corrected and collapsed into unique sequences with a nearest-neighbor algorithm that merged closely related sequences to remove PCR and sequencing errors. To assign V, D and J gene segments, CDR3 sequences were aligned to IMGT reference sequences. Each retained sequence needed at least a six-nucleotide match to both a V gene segment and a J gene segment. A rearrangement counted as productive if the CDR3 had no stop codons and remained in frame with V and J, and every other rearrangement counted as non-productive. Following IMGT convention, CDR3 was defined as the stretch from the second conserved V-encoded cysteine to the conserved J-encoded phenylalanine. The earlier analysis of 587 of the donors excluded sequences that lacked an unambiguous match to a single V gene segment. In an earlier analysis of roughly 500 of the donors, V segments were called functional above 56.7% productive rearrangements and were called segregating when the between-donor standard deviation exceeded 5%. A statistical classification framework was developed to diagnose cytomegalovirus status using the catalog of TCR beta chain sequences. In a later analysis, V and J genes were assigned by comparing TCR nucleotide sequences against IMGT/GENE-DB human TR gene sequences. A later analysis assigned CDR3 sequences and most-parsimonious VDJ recombination scenarios with the TCRdist pipeline. In a later analysis, every TCR beta chain was defined by the combination of its CDR3 amino acid sequence and its V-gene family, and reads without a unique V-gene family were dropped. To address suspected cross-contamination and a sequencing artifact, a later analysis removed some 620 highly shared, low-generation-probability nucleotide sequences. For each public chain, a later analysis derived a clonal expansion index from normalized ranks of inferred template counts within each repertoire. In a later analysis, generation probabilities were computed with a VDJ recombination model fitted to out-of-frame rearrangements, and the resulting probabilities were checked against IGoR. Hypergeometric tests were used in a later analysis to score TCR-TCR, TCR-HLA and TCR-CMV co-occurrence, with a repertoire-size bias correction applied to the TCR pairs. A later analysis estimated false discovery rates by permuting HLA or CMV assignments 20 times. In a later analysis, co-occurring TCRs were grouped with DBSCAN, and TCRdist sequence similarity was added when clustering was performed within HLA-allele-positive subsets. Repertoires with fewer than 30,000 or more than 120,000 public chains, plus five repertoires with anomalous nucleotide sharing, were excluded from co-occurrence clustering. TCRdb mirrors the immuneACCESS table, restricted to in-frame sequences. Some clones are absent from its copies; in checked studies, under half trace to an unresolved V gene, and the reason for the others is unknown. Clone size and the V and J calls come from that table; the DNA yielded D and trimming. This sample gives 240,000 or so clones in total; around 81% of them show up just once. The ten largest clones take up about 7.5% of the sample.

The cohort comprised more than 550 healthy bone marrow donors. At the time of sampling, all cohort members were nominally healthy, though unrecorded immune exposures were likely present. The donor was CMV seropositive and belonged to the group of 250 to 300 seropositive cohort members. A peripheral blood sample was collected from each donor, and TCR beta sequencing was performed on peripheral blood mononuclear cells. The Qiagen DNeasy Blood Extraction Kit was used to extract genomic DNA from the blood cell samples. Sequencing input: PBMCs. The sequence came from a woman aged 55-70 years in good health and CMV-seropositive. This receptor chain uses TRBV28 and TRBJ1-1; the D gene is unclear. The CDR3 is CASSANRNTEAFF. The DNA sequence follows: TGTGCCAGCAGTGCCAACAGGAACACTGAAGCTTTCTTT. Here the CDR3 is joined to the reference TRBV28 and TRBJ1-1 genes, and the full variable domain is: DVKVTQSSRYLVKRTGEKVFLECVQDMDHENMFWYRQDPGLGLRLIYFSYDVKMKEKGDIPEGYSVSREKKERFSLILESASTNQTSMYLCASSANRNTEAFFGQGTRLTVV.